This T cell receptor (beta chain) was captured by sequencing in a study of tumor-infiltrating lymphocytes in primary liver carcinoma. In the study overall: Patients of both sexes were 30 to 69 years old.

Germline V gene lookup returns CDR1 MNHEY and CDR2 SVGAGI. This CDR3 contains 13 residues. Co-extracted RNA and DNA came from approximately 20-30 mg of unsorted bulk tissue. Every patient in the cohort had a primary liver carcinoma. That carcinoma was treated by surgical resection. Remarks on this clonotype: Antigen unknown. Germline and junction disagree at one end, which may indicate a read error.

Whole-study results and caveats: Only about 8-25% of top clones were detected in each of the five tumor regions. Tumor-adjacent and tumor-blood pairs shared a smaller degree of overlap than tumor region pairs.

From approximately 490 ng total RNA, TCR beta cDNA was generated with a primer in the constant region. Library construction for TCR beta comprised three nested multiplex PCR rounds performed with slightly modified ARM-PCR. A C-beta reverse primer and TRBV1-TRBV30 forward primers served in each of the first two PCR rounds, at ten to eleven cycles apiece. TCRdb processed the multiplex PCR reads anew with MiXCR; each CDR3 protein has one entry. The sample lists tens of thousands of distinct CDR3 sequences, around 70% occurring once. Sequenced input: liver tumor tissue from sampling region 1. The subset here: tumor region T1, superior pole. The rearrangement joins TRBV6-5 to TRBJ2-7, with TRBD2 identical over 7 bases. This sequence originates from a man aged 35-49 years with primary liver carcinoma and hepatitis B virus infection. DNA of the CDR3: TGTGCCAGCAGTACGGGAGAGGGAGGGGAGCAATACTTC. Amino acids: CASSTGEGGEQYF.